The clone carrying this T cell receptor beta chain was observed a few times. These data are taken from a study of blood T cell repertoires in COVID-19. Study-wide context: The United States, Italy and Spain provided the acute and convalescent COVID-19 samples. The cDNA or gDNA used as material had been derived from T cells, B-cell-depleted T cells, or PBMCs.

Authors' data handling: Amplifying reference gene primers gave estimates of nucleated cell counts. The method was immunoSEQ multiplex PCR; TCRdb's version includes in-frame clones alone and lacks a portion of them. V and J calls and clone size are as listed in that table; D and trimming were resolved from the DNA. The data show 200,000 to 250,000 clones, with approximately 85% seen just once and under 4.5% held by the top ten. V dropped 6 bases and J dropped 3; count of bases not matched to a gene: 9. CDR3 length equals 15 residues. The germline CDR1 and CDR2 sequences are KGHSH and LQKENI. The chain has TRBV18 and TRBJ1-1; 8 bases line up with TRBD1. The receptor comes from a man aged 50-60 years with acute or convalescent COVID-19. The sequenced sample was peripheral blood. The CDR3 protein is CASSPTGVGDTEAFF. CDR3 DNA sequence: TGTGCCAGCTCGCCGACAGGGGTGGGAGACACTGAAGCTTTCTTT.